Sequencing of this TCR beta chain was carried out in a study of T cell responses to AZD1222 COVID-19 vaccine. Study-wide points: Among the donors, most were white British and more were female, and clonal diversity was possibly underestimated. Per reports, nearly half of all spike-specific TCRs target regions that are unmutated in variants. Sampling that yielded the repertoires occurred only after the peak T cell response. A rise in Spike-specific TCR breadth and depth followed two AZD1222 doses.

The table came from immunoSEQ multiplex PCR; TCRdb's copy has only in-frame clones and leaves some out. This sample has some 63,000 clones, with 75% to 85% found just once. Comment on this clone: Its target is unknown.

Trimming took 6 bases from V and 2 from J, leaving 10 bases between them. The CDR3 covers 13 residues. Germline CDR1 MNHEY, CDR2 SVGAGI. The chain has TRBV6-5 and TRBJ1-2, with D perhaps TRBD1 (6 bases). This receptor was identified in an adult in good health. The source was peripheral blood, collected on day 0 of AZD1222 vaccination. The CDR3 DNA is TGTGCCAGCAGCCTAGACAGGAACTATGGCTACACCTTC. Translated: CASSLDRNYGYTF.